This T cell receptor beta chain originates from a study of cytomegalovirus exposure and HLA in healthy donors. Study-wide results and caveats: Roughly uniform sequencing depth across donors was assumed, possibly incorrectly. It was reported that TCR beta sequences correctly inferred the HLA-A and HLA-B alleles for most subjects. In a later analysis, donors in an Asian-associated ancestry cluster reportedly had fewer N-insertions in productive TCRs than the cohort mean. TCR beta V- and J-gene trimming, according to a later analysis, was linked to a missense DCLRE1C variant.

The PCR had 60 Vbeta and 13 Jbeta primers. The data were produced by immunoSEQ multiplex PCR, yet TCRdb's version contains in-frame clones alone and is incomplete. The sample lists under 250,000 clones; roughly 85% were seen once. A remark on this clone: The antigen is not known.

Germline assignment: CDR1 MNHEY and CDR2 SVGAGI. The CDR3 length is 15 residues. V dropped 2 bases and J dropped 1 base, with 11 bases sitting between them. This TCR derives from a woman in her 30s in good health and CMV-seropositive. V gene TRBV6-5 combines with J gene TRBJ1-1; D gene ambiguous. The sequencing sample was made of PBMCs. This CDR3 is CASSYTPDKNTEAFF. Written as DNA, the CDR3 is TGTGCCAGCAGTTACACGCCCGACAAGAACACTGAAGCTTTCTTT.